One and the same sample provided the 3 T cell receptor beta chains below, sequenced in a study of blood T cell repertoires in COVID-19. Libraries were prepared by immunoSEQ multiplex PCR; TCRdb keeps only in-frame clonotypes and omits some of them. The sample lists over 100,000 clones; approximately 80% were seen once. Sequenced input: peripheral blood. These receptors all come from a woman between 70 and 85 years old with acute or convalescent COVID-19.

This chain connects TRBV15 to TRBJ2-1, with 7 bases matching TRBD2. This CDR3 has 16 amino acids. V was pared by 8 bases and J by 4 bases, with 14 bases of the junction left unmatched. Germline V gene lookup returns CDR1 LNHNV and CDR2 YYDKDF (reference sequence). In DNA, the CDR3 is TGTGCCACCGCGCGAGACGGAGCGGGACTTTACAATGAGCAGTTCTTC. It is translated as CATARDGAGLYNEQFF. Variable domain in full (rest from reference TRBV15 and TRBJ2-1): DAMVIQNPRYQVTQFGKPVTLSCSQTLNHNVMYWYQQKSSQAPKLLFHYYDKDFNNEADTPDNFQSRRPNTSFCFLDIRSPGLGDTAMYLCATARDGAGLYNEQFFGPGTRLTVL.

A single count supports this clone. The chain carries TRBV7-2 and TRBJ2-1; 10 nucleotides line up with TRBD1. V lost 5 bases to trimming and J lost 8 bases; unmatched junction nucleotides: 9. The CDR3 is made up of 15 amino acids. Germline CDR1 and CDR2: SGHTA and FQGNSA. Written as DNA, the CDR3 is TGTGCCAGCAGCCCCCCCGGGACAGGGGCCGATGAGCAGTTCTTC. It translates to CASSPPGTGADEQFF.

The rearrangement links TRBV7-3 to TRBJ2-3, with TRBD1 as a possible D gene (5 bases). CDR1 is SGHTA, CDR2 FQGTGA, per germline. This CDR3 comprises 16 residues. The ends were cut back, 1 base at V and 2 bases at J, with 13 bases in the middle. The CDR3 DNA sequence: TGTGCCAGCAGCTTAATTCCAGGGATCAACACAGATACGCAGTATTTT. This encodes CASSLIPGINTDTQYF.